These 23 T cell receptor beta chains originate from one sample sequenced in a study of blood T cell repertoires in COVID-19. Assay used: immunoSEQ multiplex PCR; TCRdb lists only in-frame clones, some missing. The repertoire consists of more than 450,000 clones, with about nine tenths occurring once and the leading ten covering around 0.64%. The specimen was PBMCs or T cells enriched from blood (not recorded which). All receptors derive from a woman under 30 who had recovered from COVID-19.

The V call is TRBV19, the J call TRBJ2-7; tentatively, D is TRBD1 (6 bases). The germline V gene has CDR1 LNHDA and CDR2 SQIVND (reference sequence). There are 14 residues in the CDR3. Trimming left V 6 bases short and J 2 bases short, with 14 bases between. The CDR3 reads CASRGAGPPYEQYF. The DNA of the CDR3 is TGTGCCAGTAGGGGGGCAGGACCCCCCTACGAGCAGTACTTC.

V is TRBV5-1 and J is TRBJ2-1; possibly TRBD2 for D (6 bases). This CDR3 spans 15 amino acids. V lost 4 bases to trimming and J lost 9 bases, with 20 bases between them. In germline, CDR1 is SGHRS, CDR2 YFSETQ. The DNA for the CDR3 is TGCGCCAGCAGCCCGACTAGTTCTCTAATCCTTGAGCAGTTCTTC. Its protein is CASSPTSSLILEQFF.

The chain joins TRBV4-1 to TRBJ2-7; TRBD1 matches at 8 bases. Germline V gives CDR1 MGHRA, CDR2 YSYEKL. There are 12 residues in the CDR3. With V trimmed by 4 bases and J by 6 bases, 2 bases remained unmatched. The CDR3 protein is CASSLTGVEQYF. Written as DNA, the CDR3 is TGCGCCAGCAGCCTGACAGGGGTCGAGCAGTACTTC.

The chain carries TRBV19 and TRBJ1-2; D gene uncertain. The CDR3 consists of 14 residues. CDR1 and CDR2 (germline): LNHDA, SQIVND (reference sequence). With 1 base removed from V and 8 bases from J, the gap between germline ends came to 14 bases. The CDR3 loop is CASSIGAQEGGYTF. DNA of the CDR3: TGTGCCAGTAGTATAGGGGCCCAAGAGGGCGGCTACACCTTC. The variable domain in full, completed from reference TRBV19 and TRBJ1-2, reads DGGITQSPKYLFRKEGQNVTLSCEQNLNHDAMYWYRQDPGQGLRLIYYSQIVNDFQKGDIAEGYSVSREKKESFPLTVTSAQKNPTAFYLCASSIGAQEGGYTFGSGTRLTVV.

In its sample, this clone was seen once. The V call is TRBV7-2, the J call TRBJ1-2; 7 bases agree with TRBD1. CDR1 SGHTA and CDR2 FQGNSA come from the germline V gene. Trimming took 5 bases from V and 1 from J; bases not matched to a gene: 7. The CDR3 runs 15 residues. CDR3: CASSRDSLFNYGYTF. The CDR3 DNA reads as TGTGCCAGCAGCCGGGACAGCCTCTTTAACTATGGCTACACCTTC.

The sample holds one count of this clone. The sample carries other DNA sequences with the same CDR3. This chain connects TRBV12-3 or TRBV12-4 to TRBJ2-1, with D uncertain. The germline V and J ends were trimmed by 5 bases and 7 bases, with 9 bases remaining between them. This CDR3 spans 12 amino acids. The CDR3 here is CASSPSGNEQFF. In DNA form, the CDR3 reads TGTGCCAGCAGTCCTTCAGGTAATGAGCAGTTCTTC.

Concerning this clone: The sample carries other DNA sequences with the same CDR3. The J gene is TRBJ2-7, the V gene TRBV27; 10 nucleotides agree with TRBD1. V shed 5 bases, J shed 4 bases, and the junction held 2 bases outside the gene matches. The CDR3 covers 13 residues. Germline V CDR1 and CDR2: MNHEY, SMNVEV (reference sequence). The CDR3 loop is CASSRDRGYEQYF. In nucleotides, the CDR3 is TGTGCCAGCAGTCGGGACAGGGGATACGAGCAGTACTTC.

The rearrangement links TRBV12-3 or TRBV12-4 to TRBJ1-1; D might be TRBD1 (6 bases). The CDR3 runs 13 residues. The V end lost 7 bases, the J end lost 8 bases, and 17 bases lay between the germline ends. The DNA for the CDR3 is TGTGCCAGCATTGTGGCAGGGGTATCAGAAGCTTTCTTT. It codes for CASIVAGVSEAFF.

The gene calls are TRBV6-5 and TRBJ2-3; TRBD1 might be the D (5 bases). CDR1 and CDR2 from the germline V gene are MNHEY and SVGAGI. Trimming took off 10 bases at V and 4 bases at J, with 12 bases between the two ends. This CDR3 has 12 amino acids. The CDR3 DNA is TGTGCCATCGCCCAGGGTTCAGATACGCAGTATTTT. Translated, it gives CAIAQGSDTQYF.

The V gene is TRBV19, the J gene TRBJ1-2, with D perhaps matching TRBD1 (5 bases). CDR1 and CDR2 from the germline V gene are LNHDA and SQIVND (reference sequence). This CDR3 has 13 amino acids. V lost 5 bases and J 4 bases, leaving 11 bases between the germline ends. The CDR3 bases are TGTGCCAGTAGTTTGGCAGGGCTCTATGGCTACACCTTC. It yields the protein CASSLAGLYGYTF.

CDR3 sequence: CASLGPSYEQYF. The CDR3 region has the DNA TGCGCCAGCCTCGGTCCCTCCTACGAGCAGTACTTC. This chain uses TRBV5-1 with TRBJ2-7; D gene uncertain. V lost 7 bases to trimming and J lost 0 bases, with 8 bases between them. The CDR3 is 12 amino acids. The germline gives CDR1 SGHRS, CDR2 YFSETQ.

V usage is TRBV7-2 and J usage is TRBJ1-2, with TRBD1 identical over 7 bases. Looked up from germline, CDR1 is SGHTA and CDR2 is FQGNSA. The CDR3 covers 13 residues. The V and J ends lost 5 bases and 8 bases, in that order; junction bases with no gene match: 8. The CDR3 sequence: CASSPGQVRGYTF. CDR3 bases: TGTGCCAGCAGCCCTGGACAGGTGCGAGGCTACACCTTC.

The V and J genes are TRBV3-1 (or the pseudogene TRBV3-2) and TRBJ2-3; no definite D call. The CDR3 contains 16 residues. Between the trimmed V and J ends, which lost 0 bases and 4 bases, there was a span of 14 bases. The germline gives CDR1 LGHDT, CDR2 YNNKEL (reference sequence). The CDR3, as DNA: TGTGCCAGCAGCCAAGATGCTCCAGGTTTCGCAGATACGCAGTATTTT. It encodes CASSQDAPGFADTQYF.

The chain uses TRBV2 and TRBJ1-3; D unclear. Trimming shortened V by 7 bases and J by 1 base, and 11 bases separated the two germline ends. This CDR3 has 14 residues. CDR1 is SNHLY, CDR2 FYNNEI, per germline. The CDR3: CASTFSPSGNTIYF. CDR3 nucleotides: TGTGCCAGCACATTTAGTCCTTCTGGAAACACCATATATTTT. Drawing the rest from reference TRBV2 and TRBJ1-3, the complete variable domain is EPEVTQTPSHQVTQMGQEVILRCVPISNHLYFYWYRQILGQKVEFLVSFYNNEISEKSEIFDDQFSVERPDGSNFTLKIRSTKLEDSAMYFCASTFSPSGNTIYFGEGSWLTVV.

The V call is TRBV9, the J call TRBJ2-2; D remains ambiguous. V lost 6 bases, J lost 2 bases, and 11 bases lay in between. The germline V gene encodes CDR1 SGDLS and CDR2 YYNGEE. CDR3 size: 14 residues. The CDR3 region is CASKNSSNTGELFF. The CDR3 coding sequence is TGTGCCAGCAAAAATAGCTCAAACACCGGGGAGCTGTTTTTT.

The CDR3 loop is CASSQDATAIQYF. The DNA for the CDR3 is TGTGCCAGCAGCCAAGATGCGACAGCCATTCAGTACTTC. This chain connects TRBV3-1 (or the pseudogene TRBV3-2) to TRBJ2-4, with D possibly TRBD1 on 5 matching bases. This CDR3 has 13 residues. Germline values: CDR1 LGHDT, CDR2 YNNKEL (reference sequence). V shed 0 bases and J shed 9 bases, with 9 bases lying between them.

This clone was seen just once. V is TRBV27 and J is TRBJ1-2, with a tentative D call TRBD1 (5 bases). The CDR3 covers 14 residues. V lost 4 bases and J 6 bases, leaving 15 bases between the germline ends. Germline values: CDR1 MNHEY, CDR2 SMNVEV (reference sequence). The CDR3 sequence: CASSWGRDDDGYTF. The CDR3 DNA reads TGTGCCAGCAGTTGGGGGAGGGATGATGATGGCTACACCTTC.

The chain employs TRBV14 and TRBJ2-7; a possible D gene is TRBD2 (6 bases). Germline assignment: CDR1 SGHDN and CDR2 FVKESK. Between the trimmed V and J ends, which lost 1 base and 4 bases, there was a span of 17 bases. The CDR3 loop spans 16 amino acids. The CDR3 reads CASSQGQTSLFYEQYF. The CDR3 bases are TGTGCCAGCAGCCAAGGCCAAACTAGCCTTTTTTACGAGCAGTACTTC.

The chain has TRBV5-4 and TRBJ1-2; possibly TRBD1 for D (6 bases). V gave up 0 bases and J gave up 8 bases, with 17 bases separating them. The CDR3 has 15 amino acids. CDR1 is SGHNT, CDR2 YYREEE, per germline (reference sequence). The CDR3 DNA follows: TGTGCCAGCAGCTTGGGACCAGGGGCTGGAGAGGGCTACACCTTC. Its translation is CASSLGPGAGEGYTF.

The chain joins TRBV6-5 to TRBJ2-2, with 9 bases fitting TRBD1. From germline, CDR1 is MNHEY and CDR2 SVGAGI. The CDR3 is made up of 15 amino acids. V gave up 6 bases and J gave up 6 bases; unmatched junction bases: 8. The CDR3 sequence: CASRATGGWAGELFF. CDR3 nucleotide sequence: TGTGCCAGCAGGGCTACAGGGGGCTGGGCCGGGGAGCTGTTTTTT.

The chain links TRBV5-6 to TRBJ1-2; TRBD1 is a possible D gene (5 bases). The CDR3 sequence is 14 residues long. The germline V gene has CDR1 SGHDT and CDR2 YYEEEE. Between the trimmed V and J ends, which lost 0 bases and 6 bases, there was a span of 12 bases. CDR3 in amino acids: CASSLGQWGDGYTF. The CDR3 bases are TGTGCCAGCAGCTTGGGTCAGTGGGGCGATGGCTACACCTTC.

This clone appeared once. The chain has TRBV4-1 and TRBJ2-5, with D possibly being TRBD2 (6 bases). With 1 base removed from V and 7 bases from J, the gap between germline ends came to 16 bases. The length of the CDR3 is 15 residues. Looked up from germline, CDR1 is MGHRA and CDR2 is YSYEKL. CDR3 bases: TGCGCCAGCAGCCAAGGCATCGGCGGGGTAAGGACCCAGTACTTC. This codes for CASSQGIGGVRTQYF.

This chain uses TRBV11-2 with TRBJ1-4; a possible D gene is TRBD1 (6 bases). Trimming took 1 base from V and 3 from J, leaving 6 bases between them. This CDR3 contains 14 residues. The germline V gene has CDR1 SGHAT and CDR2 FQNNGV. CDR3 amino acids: CASSLGTANEKLFF. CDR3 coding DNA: TGTGCCAGCAGCTTAGGGACAGCTAATGAAAAACTGTTTTTT.